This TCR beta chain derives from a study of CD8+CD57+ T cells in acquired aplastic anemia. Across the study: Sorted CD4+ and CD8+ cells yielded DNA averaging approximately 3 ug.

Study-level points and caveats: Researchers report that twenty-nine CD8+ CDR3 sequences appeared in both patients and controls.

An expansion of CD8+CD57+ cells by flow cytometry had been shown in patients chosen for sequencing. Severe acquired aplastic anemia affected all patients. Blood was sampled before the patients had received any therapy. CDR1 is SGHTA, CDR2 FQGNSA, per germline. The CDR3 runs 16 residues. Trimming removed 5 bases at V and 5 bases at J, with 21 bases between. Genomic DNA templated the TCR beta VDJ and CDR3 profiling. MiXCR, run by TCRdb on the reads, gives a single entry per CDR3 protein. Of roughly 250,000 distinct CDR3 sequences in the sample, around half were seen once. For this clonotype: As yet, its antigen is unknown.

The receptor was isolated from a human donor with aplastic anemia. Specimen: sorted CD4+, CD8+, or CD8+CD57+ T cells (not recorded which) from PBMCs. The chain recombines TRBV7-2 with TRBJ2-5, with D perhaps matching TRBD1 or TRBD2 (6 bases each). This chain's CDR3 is CASSPYRGPHGETQYF. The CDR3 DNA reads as TGTGCCAGCAGCCCCTACCGGGGGCCCCACGGGGAGACCCAGTACTTC. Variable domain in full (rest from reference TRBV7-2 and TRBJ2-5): GAGVSQSPSNKVTEKGKDVELRCDPISGHTALYWYRQSLGQGLEFLIYFQGNSAPDKSGLPSDRFSAERTGGSVSTLTIQRTQQEDSAVYLCASSPYRGPHGETQYFGPGTRLLVL.